Below, 19 T cell receptor beta chains from the same sample are listed, as sequenced in a study of T-cell memory formation after mild COVID-19 (dated by TCRdb to the early 2020s). Library construction relied on 5' RACE. This sample was sequenced with an Illumina NovaSeq 6000. TCRdb reprocessing: public reads trimmed at Q25 with fastp, clones called with MiXCR, in-frame beta chains kept. Each CDR3 protein gets just one entry, which takes the most common genes and DNA from the rows behind it. The sample table holds roughly 380,000 distinct CDR3 sequences, of which around 30% were seen once. Roughly 13% of the sample belongs to the ten largest clones. The sample comprised PBMCs or a T cell subset sorted from them (not recorded which). The receptors shown here come from an adult woman who had mild COVID-19 (a few samples of this study predate the infection). The sample titles of this study are shuffled in the database, so cell type and time point are left out; the donor was told from shared clones.

There are a few counts of this clonotype. This chain joins TRBV7-2 and TRBJ1-1; 7 bases are a match to TRBD1. CDR1 is SGHTA and CDR2 is FQGNSA in the germline V gene. The CDR3 contains 15 residues. V lost 5 bases and J lost 6; bases outside the gene matches: 12. The CDR3 is CASSRDYRDSSEAFF. The CDR3 nucleotides are TGTGCCAGCAGCCGAGATTACCGGGACAGCTCTGAAGCTTTCTTT.

The gene calls are TRBV5-1 and TRBJ2-5, with D perhaps matching TRBD1 or TRBD2 (5 bases each). Trimming pared 6 bases from V and 4 bases from J, leaving 10 bases between. The germline gives CDR1 SGHRS, CDR2 YFSETQ. The CDR3 totals 12 residues. DNA for the CDR3: TGCGCCAGCAAAGAGGGGAGAGAGACCCAGTACTTC. Encoded protein: CASKEGRETQYF. Filled out from reference TRBV5-1 and TRBJ2-5, the complete variable domain reads KAGVTQTPRYLIKTRGQQVTLSCSPISGHRSVSWYQQTPGQGLQFLFEYFSETQRNKGNFPGRFSGRQFSNSRSEMNVSTLELGDSALYLCASKEGRETQYFGPGTRLLVL.

This clonotype was seen only a few times. The chain couples TRBV27 to TRBJ2-7, with D perhaps TRBD2 (6 bases). The CDR3 runs to 15 residues. V gave up 0 bases and J gave up 4 bases, with 13 bases separating them. CDR1 and CDR2 from the germline V gene are MNHEY and SMNVEV (reference sequence). CDR3: CASSLSGGRSYEQYF. CDR3 sequence (DNA): TGTGCCAGCAGTTTATCGGGGGGAAGATCGTACGAGCAGTACTTC.

V gene TRBV20-1 combines with J gene TRBJ2-7; 14 nucleotides match TRBD2. This CDR3 is 15 amino acids long. The germline V gene encodes CDR1 DFQATT and CDR2 SNEGSKA (reference sequence). Trimming took 3 bases from V and 6 from J; bases not matched to a gene: 7. CDR3 protein: CSASRTSGRFFEQYF. The CDR3, as DNA: TGCAGTGCTAGTCGGACTAGCGGGAGGTTTTTCGAGCAGTACTTC.

A few counts support this clonotype. The V gene is TRBV3-1, the J gene TRBJ1-1; D call uncertain. Between the trimmed V and J ends, which lost 2 bases and 10 bases, there was a span of 14 bases. This CDR3 region has 13 residues. The germline V gene has CDR1 LGHDT and CDR2 YNNKEL (reference sequence). The DNA for the CDR3 is TGTGCCAGCAGCCAAATTGGTACGGGTGGAGCTTTCTTT. Its protein product is CASSQIGTGGAFF.

This clonotype showed up just a few times. The chain has TRBV6-5 and TRBJ1-1, with 7 bases identical to TRBD1. Germline assignment: CDR1 MNHEY and CDR2 SVGAGI. The CDR3 contains 12 residues. V dropped 5 bases and J dropped 13; count of bases not matched to a gene: 10. For the CDR3, the DNA is TGTGCCAGCAGTACCTGGACAGGAGAAAGTTTCTTT. Residues: CASSTWTGESFF.

The chain uses TRBV11-2 and TRBJ2-5; 13 bases agree with TRBD2. With 4 bases clipped from V and 1 base from J, the junction kept 3 bases outside the gene matches. Looked up from germline, CDR1 is SGHAT and CDR2 is FQNNGV. CDR3 length equals 16 residues. The chain's CDR3 is CASSSGLAGAQETQYF. The CDR3 bases are TGTGCCAGCAGCTCTGGACTAGCGGGGGCCCAAGAGACCCAGTACTTC.

The rearrangement links TRBV12-3 or TRBV12-4 to TRBJ2-3; TRBD1 is a possible D gene (6 bases). Trimming stripped 5 bases from V and 6 bases from J, with 9 bases between. There are 12 residues in the CDR3. CDR3 protein: CASSAQGDTQYF. The CDR3 bases are TGTGCCAGCAGTGCTCAGGGGGATACGCAGTATTTT.

This clonotype was counted between two and nine times. The rearrangement uses TRBV12-3 or TRBV12-4 and TRBJ2-1, with 9 bases lining up with TRBD2. The J segment lost 7 bases and the V segment lost 6 bases, leaving 7 bases of the junction unmatched. This CDR3 contains 14 residues. Here the CDR3 DNA reads TGTGCCAGCAGCAGGCTAGCGGGAATTAATGAGCAGTTCTTC. Translated: CASSRLAGINEQFF.

The CDR3 DNA follows: TGTGCCAGCAGCCGGACTAGGGGGGATGAAAAACTGTTTTTT. Amino acid sequence: CASSRTRGDEKLFF. The chain combines TRBV6-5 with TRBJ1-4, with D possibly matching TRBD1 (6 bases). Trimming took off 6 bases at V and 6 bases at J, with 14 bases between the two ends. CDR1 and CDR2 (germline): MNHEY, SVGAGI. The CDR3 covers 14 residues.

The chain has TRBV14 and TRBJ2-7; D not resolved. Trimming left V 1 base short and J 9 bases short, with 7 bases between. CDR1 is SGHDN, CDR2 FVKESK, per germline. This CDR3 contains 11 residues. CDR3 DNA sequence: TGTGCCAGCAGCCAAGGGGCGCGGCAGTACTTC. This encodes CASSQGARQYF. Based on the CDR3 plus reference TRBV14 and TRBJ2-7, the full variable domain is EAGVTQFPSHSVIEKGQTVTLRCDPISGHDNLYWYRRVMGKEIKFLLHFVKESKQDESGMPNNRFLAERTGGTYSTLKVQPAELEDSGVYFCASSQGARQYFGPGTRLTVT.

The rearrangement links TRBV12-3 or TRBV12-4 to TRBJ1-1, with D possibly matching TRBD1 (5 bases). The CDR3 sequence is 12 residues long. CDR3 nucleotides: TGTGTTAGCAGTCTGGGGACCACTGAAGCTTTCTTT. Protein: CVSSLGTTEAFF.

V is TRBV20-1 and J is TRBJ2-1, with D possibly matching TRBD2 (6 bases). The germline gives CDR1 DFQATT, CDR2 SNEGSKA (reference sequence). The CDR3 covers 14 residues. Trimming took 0 bases from V and 6 from J, leaving 12 bases between them. The CDR3 coding sequence is TGCAGTGCTAGAGATCTTACTAGCACCAATGAGCAGTTCTTC. Its protein product is CSARDLTSTNEQFF.

This rearrangement joins TRBV7-6 to TRBJ2-7; D possibly corresponds to TRBD2 (5 bases). CDR1 SGHVS and CDR2 FNYEAQ come from the germline V gene. CDR3 size: 13 residues. The ends were cut back, 5 bases at V and 3 bases at J, with 11 bases in the middle. Here the CDR3 DNA reads TGTGCCAGCAGCGCCCGGGATAACTACGAGCAGTACTTC. It translates to CASSARDNYEQYF.

The rearrangement uses TRBV12-3 or TRBV12-4 and TRBJ2-6, with 7 bases matching TRBD1. The CDR3 spans 16 residues. J lost 6 bases, V lost 5 bases, and 10 bases had no gene match. CDR3 sequence: CASSLDRSREANVLTF. The DNA for the CDR3 is TGTGCCAGCAGTCTGGACAGGAGCAGGGAGGCCAACGTCCTGACTTTC.

This clonotype was recorded at least ten times. The chain uses TRBV18 and TRBJ2-7, with TRBD2 matching 13 bases. CDR1 is KGHSH and CDR2 is LQKENI in the germline V gene. The CDR3 runs 15 residues. V lost 0 bases and J lost 4; bases outside the gene matches: 0. In DNA, the CDR3 is TGTGCCAGCTCACCACCGGGACTAGCGGGATACGAGCAGTACTTC. Encoded protein: CASSPPGLAGYEQYF.

This clonotype was seen a few times. This chain joins TRBV7-3 and TRBJ1-2; TRBD1 agrees at 7 bases. The CDR3 has 15 residues. With V trimmed by 5 bases and J by 8 bases, 14 bases remained unmatched. Looked up from germline, CDR1 is SGHTA and CDR2 is FQGTGA. The CDR3 DNA reads as TGTGCCAGCAGCACGGGGACAGCTCGGGAGGGCGGCTACACCTTC. Translated: CASSTGTAREGGYTF. The whole variable domain, remainder taken from reference TRBV7-3 and TRBJ1-2, is GAGVSQTPSNKVTEKGKYVELRCDPISGHTALYWYRQSLGQGPEFLIYFQGTGAADDSGLPNDRFFAVRPEGSVSTLKIQRTERGDSAVYLCASSTGTAREGGYTFGSGTRLTVV.

This chain uses TRBV5-1 with TRBJ1-1, with unresolved D. Trimming cost V 4 bases and J 1 base, with 11 bases left between them. The CDR3 consists of 14 residues. CDR1 is SGHRS and CDR2 is YFSETQ in the germline V gene. The CDR3 sequence: CASSRDGWNTEAFF. The CDR3 DNA follows: TGCGCCAGCAGCCGCGACGGCTGGAACACTGAAGCTTTCTTT.

The chain is built from TRBV29-1 and TRBJ1-2; unclear D gene. The CDR3 totals 11 residues. Trimming removed 5 bases at V and 8 bases at J, with 12 bases between. Per germline, CDR1 SQVTM and CDR2 ANQGSEA. This CDR3 reads CSVHGPRGYTF. CDR3 DNA: TGCAGCGTTCACGGCCCGCGGGGCTACACCTTC.